This T cell receptor (beta chain) was sequenced for a study of T cells after yellow fever vaccination. As for the study in general: In the case of low-cell-number fractions, SMART-Seq v4 Ultra Low Input was used for preparation.

Study-wide results and limits: Researchers noted that a small share of clonotypes showed up in both CD4 and CD8 compartments.

TCRdb passed the 5' RACE reads through MiXCR, listing each CDR3 protein once. The sample holds around 320,000 distinct CDR3 sequences, around 8.6% seen once. Of note for this clonotype: Its antigen is still unknown.

The CDR3 extends over 12 amino acids. The V and J ends lost 6 bases and 1 base respectively, with 5 bases between them. Germline CDR1 is KGHSH and CDR2 is LQKENI. This receptor was taken from a man aged 18-30 years who received the YFV17D yellow fever vaccine. The chain recombines TRBV18 with TRBJ2-3; no definite D call. Specimen: CD4+ T cells sorted from PBMCs, collected 5 days after the yellow fever booster vaccination. CDR3 residues: CASSFRTDTQYF. CDR3 in DNA: TGTGCCAGCTCCTTTCGCACAGATACGCAGTATTTT.